Shown below are 27 T cell receptor beta chains from a single sample sequenced in a study of T cells in Graves' hyperthyroidism and ophthalmopathy. What was amplified from RNA transcripts were TCR beta CDR3 regions. During a first-round RT-PCR of the TCR CDR3, the HTBI primer set was used. TCRdb reprocessed the multiplex PCR reads via MiXCR and lists one record per CDR3 protein. The sample holds more than 350,000 distinct CDR3 sequences, about 14% seen once. The source material was blood. These receptors originate from a woman under 40 with Graves' ophthalmopathy.

A remark on this clonotype: A single base separates this from a much larger clone, so it may be a read error. V usage is TRBV3-1 and J usage is TRBJ2-1, with 8 bases identical to TRBD1. This CDR3 is built from 17 residues. Per the germline V gene, CDR1 is LGHDT and CDR2 is YNNKEL (reference sequence). As DNA, the CDR3 is TGTGCCATCAGCCCGCGGTTAAATCCCCGCAGGGGGCAATGGACGTTCTTC. Its protein is CAISPRLNPRRGQWTFF.

A word on this clonotype: This may be a read error: a much more frequent sequence differs by one nucleotide. The chain recombines TRBV29-1 with TRBJ2-7, with D perhaps matching TRBD1 or TRBD2 (5 bases each). Germline CDR1 is SQVTM and CDR2 is ANQGSEA. The CDR3 extends over 12 amino acids. CDR3 bases: TGCAGCGTTGCGGTCGGGCTGGGGGAGCAGCACTTC. Encoded protein: CSVAVGLGEQHF.

This clonotype has a handful of counts. The CDR3 carries no conserved terminal phenylalanine or tryptophan, so it likely arises from a read error. The chain has TRBV20-1 and TRBJ2-7, with 15 bases matching TRBD2. CDR1 and CDR2 (germline): DFQATT, SNEGSKA (reference sequence). Trimming at V came to 6 bases and at J to 1 base, leaving 7 bases not matched to a gene. The CDR3 extends over 16 amino acids. Here the CDR3 reads CSAKGLAGGQSYEQYL. The CDR3 coding sequence is TGCAGTGCAAAGGGACTAGCGGGGGGACAATCCTACGAGCAGTACCTC.

A note on this clonotype: A read error may explain this, as a much larger clone is one base away. This chain connects TRBV3-1 to TRBJ1-2; D remains ambiguous. The CDR3 contains 12 residues. Germline CDR1 is LGHDT and CDR2 is YNNKEL (reference sequence). DNA for the CDR3: TGTGCCAGCAGCCAAGAAGATCGTGGCTACATCTTC. This sequence encodes CASSQEDRGYIF.

To note about this clonotype: It may be a read error: a sequence one base away is much more abundant. V is TRBV6-2 or TRBV6-3 and J is TRBJ2-7; TRBD2 is a possible D gene (7 bases). Germline CDR1 MNHEY, CDR2 SVGEGT. The CDR3 is made up of 13 amino acids. V lost 11 bases, J lost 2 bases, and 16 bases lay in between. As DNA, the CDR3 is TGTGCCCTCCGCGGGGGCCACCCCTACGAGCAGTACTTC. Translation gives CALRGGHPYEQYF.

This clonotype has more than one count but fewer than ten. This chain links TRBV24-1 with TRBJ2-3, with TRBD1 as a possible D gene (6 bases). The germline V gene encodes CDR1 KGHDR and CDR2 SFDVKD. The CDR3 loop spans 14 amino acids. The ends were cut back, 3 bases at V and 4 bases at J, with 10 bases in the middle. CDR3 loop: CATSDPTGSDTQYF. DNA for the CDR3: TGTGCCACCAGTGATCCCACAGGGTCAGATACGCAGTATTTT.

The sample holds many counts of this clonotype. The genes are TRBV27 and TRBJ2-7, with TRBD2 as a possible D gene (6 bases). This CDR3 region has 14 residues. Germline values: CDR1 MNHEY, CDR2 SMNVEV (reference sequence). V was cut by 4 bases and J by 5 bases, with 15 bases left in between. The CDR3 nucleotides are TGTGCCAGCAGTTACGGGGGTTATCTGGACGAGCAGTACTTC. Its protein product is CASSYGGYLDEQYF.

This chain's CDR3 is CASSFPGTGEQYF. For the CDR3, the DNA is TGTGCCAGCAGTTTCCCAGGGACAGGCGAGCAGTACTTC. The gene calls are TRBV27 and TRBJ2-7; 8 nucleotides align to TRBD1. The CDR3 is made up of 13 amino acids. Germline trimming cut 3 bases from V and 6 bases from J; bases unmatched to any gene: 4. Germline V lookup: CDR1 MNHEY, CDR2 SMNVEV (reference sequence).

This clonotype was detected ten times or more. The chain is built from TRBV20-1 and TRBJ1-5; maybe TRBD1 (5 bases). CDR3 length equals 15 residues. Germline CDR1 reads DFQATT; CDR2 reads SNEGSKA (reference sequence). Trimming took 6 bases from V and 1 from J, leaving 16 bases between them. The CDR3 protein is CSAHQRGDSNQPQHF. The CDR3 DNA reads TGCAGTGCACACCAAAGGGGTGACAGCAATCAGCCCCAGCATTTT.

Many counts were recorded for this clonotype. CDR3 sequence (DNA): TGTGCCAGCAGCTTAGAAGGTTACCGGGACGGTTCTGAAAAACTGTTTTTT. It is translated as CASSLEGYRDGSEKLFF. This chain joins TRBV7-9 and TRBJ1-4, with D possibly matching TRBD1 (5 bases). Germline V lookup: CDR1 SEHNR, CDR2 FQNEAQ (reference sequence). The V end lost 1 base, the J end lost 7 bases, and 19 bases lay between the germline ends. The CDR3 covers 17 residues.

In regard to this clonotype: A read error may explain this, as a much larger clone is one base away. This chain links TRBV29-1 with TRBJ1-2; no firm D call. The CDR3 has 13 amino acids. The germline V gene encodes CDR1 SQVTM and CDR2 ANQGSEA. Trimming shortened V by 7 bases and J by 2 bases, and 14 bases separated the two germline ends. The CDR3 DNA sequence: TGCAGCGCCATGACATGGTTAAACTATGGCTACACCTTC. Translated: CSAMTWLNYGYTF.

This clonotype has at least ten counts. This chain joins TRBV6-1 and TRBJ2-1; no definite D call. This CDR3 spans 14 amino acids. Germline CDR1 is MNHNS and CDR2 is SASEGT. Trimming shortened V by 3 bases and J by 4 bases, and 10 bases separated the two germline ends. CDR3 loop: CASSDLGAYNEQFF. The CDR3 DNA reads TGTGCCAGCAGTGACCTTGGAGCTTACAATGAGCAGTTCTTC.

Ten or more counts support this clonotype. The chain combines TRBV11-1 with TRBJ2-1, with 10 bases lining up with TRBD1. Germline values: CDR1 SGHAT, CDR2 FQDESV (reference sequence). The CDR3 runs to 17 residues. J lost 0 bases, V lost 5 bases, and 7 bases had no gene match. The DNA of the CDR3 is TGTGCCAGCAGCACCGGTCGACAGGGGGCCTCCTACAATGAGCAGTTCTTC. Protein product: CASSTGRQGASYNEQFF.

This clonotype has ten or more counts. The CDR3 loop reads CASSGSVREIYGYTF. For the CDR3, the DNA is TGTGCCAGCAGTGGGAGTGTACGGGAAATATATGGCTACACCTTC. The chain uses TRBV27 and TRBJ1-2, with D unclear. The CDR3 covers 15 residues. The germline gives CDR1 MNHEY, CDR2 SMNVEV (reference sequence). V lost 5 bases, J lost 5 bases, and 18 bases lay in between.

This clonotype was detected ten times or more. The chain links TRBV2 to TRBJ1-1, with a weak D call TRBD1 (5 bases). CDR3 length: 15 residues. Deletions cut 6 bases from V and 3 bases from J, with 17 bases between. Per germline, CDR1 SNHLY and CDR2 FYNNEI. The DNA for the CDR3 is TGTGCCAGCAGAGCTGGCGTCGTAGGGGACACTGAAGCTTTCTTT. Protein: CASRAGVVGDTEAFF.

This clonotype showed up just a few times. The V call is TRBV7-9, the J call TRBJ1-4; D possibly corresponds to TRBD1 (6 bases). The CDR3 is 16 amino acids. Germline CDR1 SEHNR, CDR2 FQNEAQ (reference sequence). V was pared by 4 bases and J by 4 bases, with 16 bases between. In DNA, the CDR3 is TGTGCCAGCAGCTCCCACGACAGGCCGCTTAATGAAAAACTGTTTTTT. It encodes CASSSHDRPLNEKLFF.

Ten or more counts support this clonotype. The chain recombines TRBV5-1 with TRBJ2-3; 11 bases are shared with TRBD2. The CDR3 extends over 17 amino acids. Germline trimming cut 5 bases from V and 6 bases from J; bases unmatched to any gene: 14. Germline loops: CDR1 SGHRS, CDR2 YFSETQ. The CDR3: CASRTGLAGFLGDTQYF. DNA of the CDR3: TGCGCCAGCAGGACCGGACTAGCGGGTTTCCTTGGGGATACGCAGTATTTT.

Ten or more counts support this clonotype. The J gene is TRBJ2-1, the V gene TRBV7-9, with D unresolved. The V end was cut by 6 bases, the J end by 9 bases, with 21 bases between. This CDR3 contains 15 residues. The germline V gene has CDR1 SEHNR and CDR2 FQNEAQ (reference sequence). CDR3 region: CASSHSGRPLGEQFF. CDR3 DNA: TGTGCCAGCAGTCATTCTGGGCGGCCCTTAGGTGAGCAGTTCTTC.

This chain joins TRBV20-1 and TRBJ2-2; 10 positions agree with TRBD2. Per germline, CDR1 DFQATT and CDR2 SNEGSKA (reference sequence). With V trimmed by 0 bases and J by 6 bases, 7 bases remained unmatched. CDR3 size: 16 residues. Here the CDR3 DNA reads TGCAGTGCTAGAGATCGAGCGGGGGGGCTTCCCGGGGAGCTGTTTTTT. This gives the protein CSARDRAGGLPGELFF.

A remark on this clonotype: One end of the junction is discordant with germline, which a read error may explain. This chain connects TRBV20-1 to TRBJ2-1, with TRBD2 matching over 11 bases. The CDR3 spans 16 residues. Germline V gene sequence: CDR1 DFQATT, CDR2 SNEGSKA (reference sequence). The CDR3 here is CSARGLGLAASDEQFF. CDR3 in DNA: TGCAGTGCCAGAGGGCTGGGACTAGCGGCTTCCGATGAGCAGTTCTTC.

This clonotype was seen once. A clone one base away is much larger, so this may be a read error. V is TRBV28 and J is TRBJ2-7; TRBD2 matches at 8 bases. The CDR3 consists of 16 residues. Germline-derived CDR1 and CDR2 are MDHEN and SYDVKM. The V and J ends lost 7 bases and 5 bases, in that order; junction bases with no gene match: 16. The CDR3 nucleotides read TGTGCCAGCATTATAACCGGGGGGGCGATCTTAGACGAGCAGTACTTC. It specifies CASIITGGAILDEQYF.

This clonotype was observed many times. The J gene is TRBJ2-7, the V gene TRBV10-3; 7 nucleotides match TRBD1. The CDR3 contains 13 residues. V was pared by 4 bases and J by 4 bases, with 4 bases of the junction left unmatched. Germline values: CDR1 ENHRY, CDR2 SYGVKD. As DNA, the CDR3 is TGTGCCATCAGTGGCGCAGGGGGATACGAGCAGTACTTC. This codes for CAISGAGGYEQYF.

Note on this clonotype: A much larger clonotype is one base distant, so this may be a read error. This chain connects TRBV28 to TRBJ1-1, with a weak D call TRBD1 (6 bases). Looked up from germline, CDR1 is MDHEN and CDR2 is SYDVKM. Trimming pared 3 bases from V and 5 bases from J, leaving 19 bases between. The CDR3 has 16 residues. CDR3 residues: CASSFQLIGGRTEAFF. The CDR3 DNA reads TGTGCCAGCAGTTTCCAATTGATAGGGGGGAGGACTGAAGCTTTCTTT.

This clonotype was counted ten times or more. The gene calls are TRBV7-6 and TRBJ2-3; D is uncertain. Trimming pared 5 bases from V and 1 base from J, leaving 13 bases between. The CDR3 covers 15 residues. The germline CDR1 and CDR2 sequences are SGHVS and FNYEAQ. CDR3 in DNA: TGTGCCAGCAGCCTCCGGAATGGGGGCACAGATACGCAGTATTTT. Protein sequence: CASSLRNGGTDTQYF. Combining the CDR3 with reference TRBV7-6 and TRBJ2-3 gives the whole variable domain GAGVSQSPRYKVTKRGQDVALRCDPISGHVSLYWYRQALGQGPEFLTYFNYEAQQDKSGLPNDRFSAERPEGSISTLTIQRTEQRDSAMYRCASSLRNGGTDTQYFGPGTRLTVL.

The rearrangement uses TRBV20-1 and TRBJ2-1, with TRBD2 matching over 11 bases. CDR1 is DFQATT and CDR2 is SNEGSKA in the germline V gene (reference sequence). The junction had 7 bases not matched to a gene; V was cut back by 0 bases and J by 9 bases. The CDR3 is 15 amino acids. CDR3 DNA sequence: TGCAGTGCTAGAGAAATAGCGGGGGGGCATAGTGAGCAGTTCTTC. This translates into CSAREIAGGHSEQFF.

The table lists this clonotype with many counts. The J gene is TRBJ2-5, the V gene TRBV2, with TRBD1 matching over 9 bases. The trim removed 3 bases at V and 2 bases at J, leaving 7 bases unmatched. The CDR3 spans 16 residues. Germline lookup yields CDR1 SNHLY and CDR2 FYNNEI. The chain's CDR3 is CASSDFGTGPQETQYF. CDR3 DNA sequence: TGTGCCAGCAGTGATTTCGGGACAGGGCCGCAAGAGACCCAGTACTTC.

This clonotype has more than one count but fewer than ten. This sequence joins TRBV7-9 and TRBJ2-3; 8 bases match TRBD1. The CDR3 length is 14 residues. V lost 6 bases to trimming and J lost 2 bases; unmatched junction nucleotides: 4. Germline CDR1 reads SEHNR; CDR2 reads FQNEAQ (reference sequence). CDR3 sequence reads: CASRKTGDTDTQYF. CDR3 DNA sequence: TGTGCCAGCAGAAAGACAGGGGACACAGATACGCAGTATTTT.